This entry is about one T cell receptor (beta chain). V was shortened by 1 base and J by 0 bases, with 10 bases between the two germline ends. This CDR3 contains 16 residues. Germline V gene sequence: CDR1 SGHAT, CDR2 FQNNGV. This sample was included in a study of blood T cell repertoires in COVID-19. Authors' methods: From reference gene primer amplification, estimates of nucleated cell counts were derived. Profiled with immunoSEQ multiplex PCR; TCRdb holds only in-frame clones, not every one. V, J and clone size are those of that table, while D and trimming were read from the DNA. The sample includes some 120,000 clones, 60% to 80% of them seen just once.

Sequencing input: peripheral blood. The clonotype was recovered from a man in his sixties with acute or convalescent COVID-19. This chain joins TRBV11-2 and TRBJ2-1; D is ambiguous. The CDR3 DNA reads as TGTGCCAGCAGCTTAGTATCACGAGACTCCTACAATGAGCAGTTCTTC. As protein: CASSLVSRDSYNEQFF.